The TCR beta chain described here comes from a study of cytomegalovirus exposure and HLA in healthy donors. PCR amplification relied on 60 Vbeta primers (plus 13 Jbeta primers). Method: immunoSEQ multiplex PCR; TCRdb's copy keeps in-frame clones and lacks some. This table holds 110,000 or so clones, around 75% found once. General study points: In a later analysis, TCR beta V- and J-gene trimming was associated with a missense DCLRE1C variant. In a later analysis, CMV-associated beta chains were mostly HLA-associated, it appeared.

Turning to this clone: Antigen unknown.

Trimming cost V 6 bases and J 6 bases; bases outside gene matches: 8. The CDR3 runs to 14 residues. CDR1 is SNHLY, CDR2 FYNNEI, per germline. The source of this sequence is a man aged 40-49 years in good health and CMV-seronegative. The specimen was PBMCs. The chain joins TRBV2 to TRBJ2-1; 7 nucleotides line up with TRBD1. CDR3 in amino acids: CASRVETGRNEQFF. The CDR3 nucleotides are TGTGCCAGCAGGGTGGAGACAGGGCGCAATGAGCAGTTCTTC.